The following is a TCR beta chain sequence with its context. Its antigen is still unknown. Germline V lookup: CDR1 SGDLS, CDR2 YYNGEE. With 0 bases clipped from V and 3 bases from J, the junction kept 4 bases outside the gene matches. This CDR3 has 15 residues. The sample comes from a study of cytomegalovirus exposure and HLA in healthy donors. Findings of the study overall: A few of the chains that were CMV-associated were confirmed in vitro to be specific for CMV antigens. Both high specificity and high sensitivity reportedly marked the classifier's diagnosis of cytomegalovirus status. The authors enumerated around 150 TCR beta chains as linked to cytomegalovirus.

Measured with immunoSEQ multiplex PCR; TCRdb has only the in-frame clones, and not every one. This sample has 80,000 to 100,000 clones, with more than 75% found just once. V is TRBV9 and J is TRBJ2-3, with 7 bases identical to TRBD2. Input material: PBMCs. This TCR came from a man aged 18 to 35 in good health and CMV-seropositive. CDR3 DNA: TGTGCCAGCAGCGTAGTAGGTAGCGGGACAGATACGCAGTATTTT. Its protein product is CASSVVGSGTDTQYF.